The 3 T cell receptor beta chains below all came from one sample that was sequenced in a study of somatic mutations in cytotoxic T cells in rheumatoid arthritis. This table comes from immunoSEQ multiplex PCR, and its TCRdb copy is limited to in-frame clones, with some not included. The repertoire consists of 15,000 to 20,000 clones, with over 80% occurring once and the leading ten covering approximately 9.9%. The sample consisted of CD8+ T cells sorted from blood. Every receptor here comes from a man between 18 and 29 years old with rheumatoid arthritis.

This clone was seen more than once but under ten times. V gene TRBV25-1 combines with J gene TRBJ1-6, with unresolved D. This CDR3 has 11 amino acids. Germline V CDR1 and CDR2: MGHDK, SYGVNS. V lost 5 bases and J lost 15, with 11 bases in between. CDR3 nucleotides: TGTGCCAGCAGTCAAGGGCCCCTCCTCCACTTT. Translation gives CASSQGPLLHF. Supplemented by reference TRBV25-1 and TRBJ1-6, the full variable domain reads EADIYQTPRYLVIGTGKKITLECSQTMGHDKMYWYQQDPGMELHLIHYSYGVNSTEKGDLSSESTVSRIRTEHFPLTLESARPSHTSQYLCASSQGPLLHFGNGTRLTVT.

The chain joins TRBV2 to TRBJ2-1; 9 nucleotides align to TRBD1. The CDR3 runs 16 residues. With V trimmed by 5 bases and J by 3 bases, 8 bases remained unmatched. The V gene's germline CDR1 is SNHLY and CDR2 FYNNEI. CDR3 bases: TGTGCCAGCAGTTATACCGGGACAGGGAACTACAATGAGCAGTTCTTC. This encodes CASSYTGTGNYNEQFF.

The gene calls are TRBV6-5 and TRBJ1-2; 7 bases map to TRBD1. J was trimmed by 4 bases and V by 2 bases; bases with no gene match: 4. Germline V gene sequence: CDR1 MNHEY, CDR2 SVGAGI. This CDR3 contains 14 residues. In DNA form, the CDR3 reads TGTGCCAGCAGTTACAGGGGGCTGGGCTATGGCTACACCTTC. Its translation: CASSYRGLGYGYTF.